This TCR beta chain came from a study of Graves' ophthalmopathy and Graves' hyperthyroidism. Study-level results: The majority of expanded thyroid clonotypes above 0.001 frequency also occurred in blood. Ophthalmopathy was separated from stable hyperthyroidism by a 13-signature model with roughly 90% sensitivity and approximately 81% specificity. The model predicted progression of ophthalmopathy with a sensitivity of roughly 70%, and its specificity was 72.22%.

Germline V gives CDR1 LGHNA, CDR2 YNFKEQ. The length of the CDR3 is 13 residues. V was trimmed by 10 bases and J by 6 bases, leaving 18 bases between them. This clonotype has a handful of counts. Its antigen is unidentified. Transcripts of RNA were the source for amplifying TCR beta CDR3 regions. A first-round RT-PCR used HTBI primers, followed by a second-round multiplex PCR. MiXCR, run by TCRdb on the multiplex PCR reads, gives a single entry per CDR3 protein. The data hold 650,000 to 900,000 distinct CDR3 sequences, with 35% to 50% observed a single time. A volume of around 9.5 ml of fresh peripheral blood supplied the PBMCs.

The sequence came from an adult man with Graves' ophthalmopathy. The V call is TRBV4-2, the J call TRBJ1-1; D ambiguous. Sequencing used peripheral blood. The chain's CDR3 is CATWWRAGAEAFF. The CDR3, as DNA: TGTGCCACCTGGTGGAGGGCAGGCGCTGAAGCTTTCTTT.